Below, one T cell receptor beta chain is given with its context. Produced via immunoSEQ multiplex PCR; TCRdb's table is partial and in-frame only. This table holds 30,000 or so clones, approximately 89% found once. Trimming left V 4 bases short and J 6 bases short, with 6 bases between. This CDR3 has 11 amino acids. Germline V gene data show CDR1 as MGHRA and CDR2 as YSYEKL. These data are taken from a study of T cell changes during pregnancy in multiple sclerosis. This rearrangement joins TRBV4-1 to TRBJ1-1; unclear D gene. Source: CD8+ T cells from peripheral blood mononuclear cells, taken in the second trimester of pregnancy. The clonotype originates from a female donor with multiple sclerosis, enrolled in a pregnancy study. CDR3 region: CASSRGSEAFF. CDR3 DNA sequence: TGCGCCAGCAGCCGAGGCTCTGAAGCTTTCTTT.